Reported below is one T cell receptor (beta chain). Original data processing: By means of reference gene primer amplification, nucleated cell counts were estimated. Assay: immunoSEQ multiplex PCR; the TCRdb copy retains only in-frame clones and omits some. V, J and clone size are those of that table, while D and trimming were read from the DNA. The table shows 20,000 to 25,000 clones, with around 69% occurring only once. This sample was included in a study of blood T cell repertoires in COVID-19. Germline lookup yields CDR1 SGHRS and CDR2 YFSETQ. The V end was cut by 0 bases, the J end by 7 bases, with 11 bases between. The CDR3 covers 14 residues.

This receptor was obtained from a human donor in a cohort sampled during active or convalescent COVID-19. The sample comprised peripheral blood. J is TRBJ1-5 and V is TRBV5-1; D is unresolved. In DNA, the CDR3 is TGCGCCAGCAGCTTGGGGCCAGGTTCACAGCCCCAGCATTTT. Translation gives CASSLGPGSQPQHF.